The 18 T cell receptor beta chains presented below share a single source sample, sequenced in a study of Graves' ophthalmopathy and Graves' hyperthyroidism. TCR beta CDR3 amplification used RNA transcripts. First-round RT-PCR used HTBI primers; second-round multiplex PCR followed. TCRdb reanalysed the multiplex PCR reads using MiXCR and keeps one entry per CDR3 protein. This sample has over a million distinct CDR3 sequences, with 36% found just once. The sample was peripheral blood or thyroid tissue (not recorded which). These receptor sequences come from an adult man with Graves' hyperthyroidism.

This clonotype has a handful of counts. The rearrangement joins TRBV10-2 to TRBJ2-7; tentatively, D is TRBD1 (6 bases). The CDR3 has 15 amino acids. Germline CDR1 is WSHSY and CDR2 is SAAADI. Trimming shortened V by 2 bases and J by 1 base, and 12 bases separated the two germline ends. The CDR3 coding sequence is TGCGCCAGCAGTGAGAGGCGGACAGCATCCTACGAGCAGTACTTC. As protein: CASSERRTASYEQYF.

This clonotype appeared a few times. The chain recombines TRBV20-1 with TRBJ1-2; TRBD1 aligns across 7 bases. V lost 3 bases and J lost 4; bases outside the gene matches: 5. The CDR3 loop spans 13 amino acids. In germline, CDR1 is DFQATT, CDR2 SNEGSKA (reference sequence). The CDR3 region is CSARKTGSYGYTF. The DNA for the CDR3 is TGCAGTGCTAGGAAGACAGGGAGCTATGGCTACACCTTC.

Many counts were recorded for this clonotype. V and J are TRBV20-1 and TRBJ1-3; TRBD1 aligns across 7 bases. CDR3 length equals 14 residues. V was pared by 4 bases and J by 5 bases, with 8 bases of the junction left unmatched. Germline CDR1 reads DFQATT; CDR2 reads SNEGSKA (reference sequence). CDR3 DNA: TGCAGTGCTACACGACAGGGCACAAGAAACACCATATATTTT. It translates to CSATRQGTRNTIYF.

This clonotype was counted ten times or more. The chain couples TRBV29-1 to TRBJ2-7; TRBD2 agrees at 8 bases. The germline gives CDR1 SQVTM, CDR2 ANQGSEA. This CDR3 comprises 15 residues. Trimming at V came to 7 bases and at J to 0 bases, leaving 11 bases not matched to a gene. The CDR3 sequence is CSARRGLGDSYEQYF. The CDR3 DNA follows: TGCAGCGCCCGGCGGGGACTAGGGGACTCCTACGAGCAGTACTTC.

The genes are TRBV6-6 and TRBJ1-4, with D hard to call. Germline CDR1 MNHNY, CDR2 SVGAGI (reference sequence). The CDR3 extends over 12 amino acids. The V and J ends lost 5 bases and 8 bases respectively, with 9 bases between them. CDR3 nucleotides: TGTGCCAGCAGTAAGGCCAGCGAAAAACTGTTTTTT. It codes for CASSKASEKLFF.

There are many counts of this clonotype. The chain joins TRBV7-9 to TRBJ1-2; 7 nucleotides agree with TRBD1. The J segment lost 7 bases and the V segment lost 6 bases, leaving 8 bases of the junction unmatched. The CDR3 totals 13 residues. CDR1 is SEHNR and CDR2 is FQNEAQ in the germline V gene (reference sequence). The CDR3 reads CASSSRDRAGYTF. In DNA, the CDR3 is TGTGCCAGCAGTAGCCGGGACAGAGCTGGCTACACCTTC.

This clonotype has a count of ten or more. This chain links TRBV29-1 with TRBJ1-2, with 11 bases matching TRBD1. Germline values: CDR1 SQVTM, CDR2 ANQGSEA. V gave up 3 bases and J gave up 3 bases; unmatched junction bases: 3. This CDR3 is built from 14 residues. CDR3 residues: CSVDGTGGDYGYTF. Written as DNA, the CDR3 is TGCAGCGTTGATGGGACAGGGGGAGACTATGGCTACACCTTC.

A note on this clonotype: A read error may explain this, as a much larger clone is one base away. The chain has TRBV10-3 and TRBJ2-7; TRBD1 might be the D (5 bases). Germline V gene sequence: CDR1 ENHRY, CDR2 SYGVKD. The CDR3 spans 13 residues. In DNA, the CDR3 is TGTGCCATCAAGAGTGACAGCTCCCACGAGCAGTACTTC. It yields the protein CAIKSDSSHEQYF.

This clonotype was found a few times. This may stem from a read error, because a much larger clone lies one nucleotide away. The J gene is TRBJ1-6, the V gene TRBV7-9, with D perhaps TRBD1 (6 bases). Germline V gives CDR1 SEHNR, CDR2 FQNEAQ (reference sequence). The CDR3 has 15 amino acids. Trimming left V 2 bases short and J 8 bases short, with 13 bases between. The CDR3 sequence is CASSLRYRDDSPLHF. In DNA form, the CDR3 reads TGTGCCAGCAGCTTACGGTACAGGGATGATTCACCCCTCCACTTT.

This chain connects TRBV6-4 to TRBJ2-5; 7 positions match TRBD1. V trimming: 5 bases; J trimming: 2 bases; junction bases outside the gene matches: 8. The germline CDR1 and CDR2 sequences are MRHNA and SNTAGT. There are 15 residues in the CDR3. CDR3 in DNA: TGTGCCAGCAGTCCGGGACAGACCACTCAAGAGACCCAGTACTTC. Its translation is CASSPGQTTQETQYF.

The V gene is TRBV24-1, the J gene TRBJ1-2, with a tentative D call TRBD1 (5 bases). In germline, CDR1 is KGHDR, CDR2 SFDVKD. The CDR3 is 15 amino acids. The ends were cut back, 7 bases at V and 5 bases at J, with 19 bases in the middle. The CDR3 loop is CATSHSRQPHYGYTF. The DNA of the CDR3 is TGTGCCACCAGCCATTCCCGACAGCCTCATTATGGCTACACCTTC.

This clonotype is a singleton in its sample. V gene TRBV19 combines with J gene TRBJ1-5, with D unresolved. Trimming took off 1 base at V and 5 bases at J, with 9 bases between the two ends. The CDR3 has 14 amino acids. From germline, CDR1 is LNHDA and CDR2 SQIVND (reference sequence). The CDR3 is CASSIGRSHQPQHF. The DNA of the CDR3 is TGTGCCAGTAGTATAGGCCGCAGCCATCAGCCCCAGCATTTT.

The chain has TRBV7-2 and TRBJ2-5, with a possible D match to TRBD2 (5 bases). With 2 bases removed from V and 7 bases from J, the gap between germline ends came to 11 bases. The germline V gene encodes CDR1 SGHTA and CDR2 FQGNSA. This CDR3 spans 13 amino acids. The CDR3 DNA follows: TGTGCCAGCAGCTTACGGGGAATGGGGACCCAGTACTTC. This codes for CASSLRGMGTQYF.

This clonotype was counted a few times. V and J are TRBV13 and TRBJ2-7; 14 nucleotides match TRBD2. The V and J ends lost 5 bases and 6 bases, in that order; junction bases with no gene match: 6. Germline values: CDR1 PRHDT, CDR2 FYEKMQ (reference sequence). The CDR3 is 15 residues long. CDR3 residues: CASSDGLAGGGEQYF. The DNA of the CDR3 is TGTGCCAGCAGCGATGGACTAGCGGGGGGCGGCGAGCAGTACTTC.

The chain has TRBV4-1 and TRBJ2-7; a weak D match, TRBD1 (5 bases). Trimming shortened V by 0 bases and J by 2 bases, and 14 bases separated the two germline ends. The CDR3 extends over 16 amino acids. Looked up from germline, CDR1 is MGHRA and CDR2 is YSYEKL. In DNA form, the CDR3 reads TGCGCCAGCAGCCAAGAGGGGCAAATTGGACCCTACGAGCAGTACTTC. Protein sequence: CASSQEGQIGPYEQYF.

At least ten counts were recorded for this clonotype. J is TRBJ2-7 and V is TRBV20-1; the D gene is possibly TRBD1 (5 bases). The CDR3 totals 12 residues. Per the germline V gene, CDR1 is DFQATT and CDR2 is SNEGSKA (reference sequence). V lost 0 bases and J 3 bases, leaving 6 bases between the germline ends. CDR3 in DNA: TGCAGTGCTAGAGAACAGGTCTACGAGCAGTACTTC. Translating gives CSAREQVYEQYF.

This clonotype turned up a few times. A much more abundant neighbour one base away suggests this may be a read error. This chain links TRBV11-2 with TRBJ1-4, with 9 positions matching TRBD1. This CDR3 has 15 amino acids. V dropped 5 bases and J dropped 3; count of bases not matched to a gene: 4. Germline assignment: CDR1 SGHAT and CDR2 FQNNGV. The CDR3 DNA follows: TGTGCCAGCAGCCCCCGGGACAGGGCTAATGAAAAACTGTTTTTT. It translates to CASSPRDRANEKLFF.

This clonotype occurred many times. CDR3 sequence: CASSSNGGDTEAFF. CDR3 nucleotides: TGTGCCAGCAGCTCTAACGGGGGGGACACTGAAGCTTTCTTT. The V gene is TRBV7-6, the J gene TRBJ1-1; D might be TRBD1 (5 bases). Germline lookup yields CDR1 SGHVS and CDR2 FNYEAQ. This CDR3 comprises 14 residues. The V and J ends lost 4 bases and 3 bases respectively, with 12 bases between them. The entire variable domain, with the rest obtained from reference TRBV7-6 and TRBJ1-1, is as follows: GAGVSQSPRYKVTKRGQDVALRCDPISGHVSLYWYRQALGQGPEFLTYFNYEAQQDKSGLPNDRFSAERPEGSISTLTIQRTEQRDSAMYRCASSSNGGDTEAFFGQGTRLTVV.